This T cell receptor (beta chain) appears in the sequencing data of a study of blood T cell repertoires in COVID-19. Recovered status in Cohort 3 required two negative PCRs, clearance, or symptom resolution. Per the original data handling: Nucleated cell number was recorded as an estimate derived from reference gene primer amplification. Here immunoSEQ multiplex PCR was the method, and the copy in TCRdb shows in-frame clones only, minus some. Clonal size and the V and J genes are those of that table, whereas D and trimming came from the DNA. The sample lists fewer than 400,000 clones, roughly 87% occurring once. The V gene's germline CDR1 is GTSNPN and CDR2 SVGIG (reference sequence). Trimming pared 0 bases from V and 7 bases from J, leaving 15 bases between. The CDR3 consists of 14 residues.

The chain couples TRBV30 to TRBJ1-2, with a possible D match to TRBD1 (5 bases). Sequenced material: PBMCs or T cells enriched from blood (not recorded which). This TCR was recovered from a woman younger than 35 who had recovered from COVID-19. The CDR3 spells CAWSVLQGSSGYTF. CDR3 DNA: TGTGCCTGGAGTGTTTTGCAGGGAAGCAGTGGCTACACCTTC.